Shown below are 16 T cell receptor beta chains from a single sample sequenced in a study of blood T cell repertoires in COVID-19. The repertoire was sequenced with immunoSEQ multiplex PCR; TCRdb's copy has only in-frame clones and lacks some. The sample contains some 300,000 clones, roughly 90% of which appear only once. Sequenced: PBMCs or T cells enriched from blood (not recorded which). These receptor sequences come from a middle-aged woman who had recovered from COVID-19.

The sample holds one count of this clone. The CDR3 DNA is TGTGCCAGCAGGGGCCAAGGCGCTTCACCCCTCCACTTT. It is translated as CASRGQGASPLHF. The chain is built from TRBV6-5 and TRBJ1-6; D uncertain. The CDR3 totals 13 residues. Trimming shortened V by 6 bases and J by 9 bases, and 12 bases separated the two germline ends. Germline lookup yields CDR1 MNHEY and CDR2 SVGAGI.

The sample holds a few counts of this clone. This CDR3 is CASSPDRRYGYTF. The DNA for the CDR3 is TGTGCCAGCAGCCCCGACAGGCGCTATGGCTACACCTTC. The V call is TRBV12-3 or TRBV12-4, the J call TRBJ1-2, with a possible D match to TRBD1 (6 bases). V was shortened by 6 bases and J by 4 bases, with 12 bases between the two germline ends. This CDR3 contains 13 residues.

The chain has TRBV11-2 and TRBJ1-5; D gene uncertain. The CDR3 loop spans 15 amino acids. Germline V gives CDR1 SGHAT, CDR2 FQNNGV. V shed 1 base and J shed 3 bases, with 10 bases lying between them. The CDR3 protein is CASSLGAGPNQPQHF. In DNA, the CDR3 is TGTGCCAGCAGCTTAGGAGCGGGTCCCAATCAGCCCCAGCATTTT. Full variable domain (remainder filled in from reference TRBV11-2 and TRBJ1-5): EAGVAQSPRYKIIEKRQSVAFWCNPISGHATLYWYQQILGQGPKLLIQFQNNGVVDDSQLPKDRFSAERLKGVDSTLKIQPAKLEDSAVYLCASSLGAGPNQPQHFGDGTRLSIL.

Written as DNA, the CDR3 is TGCGCCAGCAGCTTAGGGGACACCTCGCCTGGGGCCAACGTCCTGACTTTC. Its translation: CASSLGDTSPGANVLTF. The chain is built from TRBV5-1 and TRBJ2-6; a weak D match, TRBD1 (6 bases). V was clipped by 2 bases and J by 2 bases, with 14 bases between them. Germline CDR1 is SGHRS and CDR2 is YFSETQ. This CDR3 region has 17 residues.

This chain connects TRBV11-3 to TRBJ2-1; 8 bases match TRBD1. Germline V gene data show CDR1 as SGHNT and CDR2 as YENEEA. The CDR3 spans 15 residues. Germline trimming cut 7 bases from V and 6 bases from J; bases unmatched to any gene: 11. In nucleotides, the CDR3 is TGTGCCAGCATCCACAGGGGGTCTTCACCCAATGAGCAGTTCTTC. Encoded protein: CASIHRGSSPNEQFF. The full variable domain, with the rest looked up from reference TRBV11-3 and TRBJ2-1, is EAGVVQSPRYKIIEKKQPVAFWCNPISGHNTLYWYLQNLGQGPELLIRYENEEAVDDSQLPKDRFSAERLKGVDSTLKIQPAELGDSAVYLCASIHRGSSPNEQFFGPGTRLTVL.

V gene TRBV6-2 or TRBV6-3 combines with J gene TRBJ2-6; 9 bases line up with TRBD2. V was pared by 6 bases and J by 0 bases, with 6 bases of the junction left unmatched. CDR1 MNHEY and CDR2 SVGEGT come from the germline V gene. The CDR3 runs to 17 residues. The CDR3 here is CASSAGGGVSGANVLTF. DNA of the CDR3: TGTGCCAGCAGCGCGGGAGGGGGCGTCTCTGGGGCCAACGTCCTGACTTTC.

The chain links TRBV27 to TRBJ2-7; possible D gene TRBD2, 6 bases. Trimming took 5 bases from V and 2 from J, leaving 13 bases between them. The CDR3 runs 14 residues. Germline CDR1 and CDR2: MNHEY and SMNVEV (reference sequence). CDR3 protein: CASSPPGLPYEQYF. The CDR3 region has the DNA TGTGCCAGCAGTCCCCCGGGACTTCCCTACGAGCAGTACTTC.

The rearrangement links TRBV3-1 (or the pseudogene TRBV3-2) to TRBJ2-7; TRBD2 matches 13 bases. Germline trimming cut 3 bases from V and 3 bases from J; bases unmatched to any gene: 14. Germline-derived CDR1 and CDR2 are LGHDT and YNNKEL (reference sequence). The CDR3 length is 19 residues. CDR3 bases: TGTGCCAGCAGCCAGGAGGGACTAGCGGGACTCCCTGCCCTCTACGAGCAGTACTTC. Its protein product is CASSQEGLAGLPALYEQYF.

This sequence joins TRBV3-1 (or the pseudogene TRBV3-2) and TRBJ2-7, with D perhaps TRBD2 (5 bases). In germline, CDR1 is LGHDT, CDR2 YNNKEL (reference sequence). V gave up 1 base and J gave up 6 bases, with 13 bases separating them. This CDR3 region has 14 residues. The CDR3 DNA reads as TGTGCCAGCAGCCAAGGGTCTAGCCTTTCCGAGCAGTACTTC. The encoded protein is CASSQGSSLSEQYF.

Of note for this clone: This same CDR3 is encoded by further DNA sequences in the sample. The V and J genes are TRBV18 and TRBJ2-5, with D possibly TRBD1 on 5 matching bases. V was shortened by 2 bases and J by 1 base, with 5 bases between the two germline ends. Looked up from germline, CDR1 is KGHSH and CDR2 is LQKENI. The CDR3 extends over 13 amino acids. The CDR3 DNA is TGTGCCAGCTCACCAAGGGGCCAAGAGACCCAGTACTTC. It yields the protein CASSPRGQETQYF. Drawing the rest from reference TRBV18 and TRBJ2-5, the complete variable domain is NAGVMQNPRHLVRRRGQEARLRCSPMKGHSHVYWYRQLPEEGLKFMVYLQKENIIDESGMPKERFSAEFPKEGPSILRIQQVVRGDSAAYFCASSPRGQETQYFGPGTRLLVL.

The rearrangement joins TRBV18 to TRBJ2-5, with D perhaps matching TRBD2 (6 bases). V lost 0 bases and J 5 bases, leaving 19 bases between the germline ends. Germline V gives CDR1 KGHSH, CDR2 LQKENI. The CDR3 is made up of 17 amino acids. CDR3 protein: CASSPPVGGMAVETQYF. The CDR3 nucleotides are TGTGCCAGCTCACCACCCGTGGGCGGGATGGCTGTGGAGACCCAGTACTTC. Full variable domain (rest looked up from reference TRBV18 and TRBJ2-5): NAGVMQNPRHLVRRRGQEARLRCSPMKGHSHVYWYRQLPEEGLKFMVYLQKENIIDESGMPKERFSAEFPKEGPSILRIQQVVRGDSAAYFCASSPPVGGMAVETQYFGPGTRLLVL.

The J gene is TRBJ2-1, the V gene TRBV29-1; TRBD1 aligns across 8 bases. J was trimmed by 4 bases and V by 6 bases; bases with no gene match: 5. The CDR3 is 13 residues long. Per germline, CDR1 SQVTM and CDR2 ANQGSEA. The CDR3 sequence: CSVPGGGYNEQFF. The CDR3 DNA reads TGCAGCGTCCCAGGGGGCGGATACAATGAGCAGTTCTTC.

V and J are TRBV10-2 and TRBJ2-2, with D possibly matching TRBD1 (5 bases). Germline CDR1 reads WSHSY; CDR2 reads SAAADI. The CDR3 covers 14 residues. Trimming took 0 bases from V and 6 from J, leaving 8 bases between them. In nucleotides, the CDR3 is TGCGCCAGCAGTGAGTCCTTAGGGGCCGGGGAGCTGTTTTTT. Amino acids: CASSESLGAGELFF.

This rearrangement joins TRBV29-1 to TRBJ1-4, with D perhaps TRBD1 (5 bases). CDR1 SQVTM and CDR2 ANQGSEA come from the germline V gene. The CDR3 spans 13 residues. V lost 5 bases and J 4 bases, leaving 11 bases between the germline ends. The CDR3 DNA sequence: TGCAGCGTTAGTGACAGTTATAATGAAAAACTGTTTTTT. Residues: CSVSDSYNEKLFF. The whole variable domain, remainder taken from reference TRBV29-1 and TRBJ1-4, is SAVISQKPSRDICQRGTSLTIQCQVDSQVTMMFWYRQQPGQSLTLIATANQGSEATYESGFVIDKFPISRPNLTFSTLTVSNMSPEDSSIYLCSVSDSYNEKLFFGSGTQLSVL.

The gene calls are TRBV6-1 and TRBJ1-2; the D gene is possibly TRBD1 (6 bases). The germline gives CDR1 MNHNS, CDR2 SASEGT. The V gene lost 2 bases and the J gene lost 4 bases, with 8 bases spanning the gap. CDR3 length equals 13 residues. In DNA form, the CDR3 reads TGTGCCAGCAGTGAATGGACAGTCTATGGCTACACCTTC. Translated, it gives CASSEWTVYGYTF.

This chain joins TRBV11-3 and TRBJ2-5, with 11 bases lining up with TRBD2. The J segment lost 5 bases and the V segment lost 6 bases, leaving 11 bases of the junction unmatched. CDR3 length: 16 amino acids. Germline V gives CDR1 SGHNT, CDR2 YENEEA. The CDR3 is CASSWTSGQLPETQYF. CDR3 sequence (DNA): TGTGCCAGCAGTTGGACTAGCGGGCAACTCCCGGAGACCCAGTACTTC.